The rows below give T cell receptor beta chains drawn from one sample of a study of tumor-infiltrating lymphocytes in oesophageal squamous cell carcinoma. TCRdb analysed the PCR reads with MiXCR anew, one entry per CDR3 protein. Of 15,000 to 17,000 distinct CDR3 sequences detected, approximately 54% appear once; the ten largest clones hold around 40%. The sequenced sample was esophageal tumor tissue. All receptors derive from a female donor with esophageal squamous cell carcinoma. The CDR3 runs from the conserved cysteine through the conserved F or W. A D gene is named only where the DNA matches it firmly. The size entry is marked missing in some rows and otherwise reads once, few, many or a size class.

CDR3 protein: CASSFWGDSFQETQYF
CDR3 DNA: TGTGCCAGCAGCTTTTGGGGGGACAGTTTCCAAGAGACCCAGTACTTC
D gene: NA
clone size: NA
J gene: TRBJ2-5
V gene: TRBV5-6

CDR3 protein: CASSLRGGRDNEQFF
CDR3 DNA: TGTGCCAGCAGCCTGAGAGGCGGGAGGGACAATGAGCAGTTCTTC
D gene: TRBD2
clone size: NA
J gene: TRBJ2-1
V gene: TRBV7-3

CDR3 protein: CASSLGGLTNEQFF
CDR3 DNA: TGTGCCAGCAGTTTAGGTGGACTGACCAATGAGCAGTTCTTC
D gene: NA
clone size: many
J gene: TRBJ2-1
V gene: TRBV28

CDR3 protein: CASSFQAGQFF
CDR3 DNA: TGTGCCAGCAGTTTCCAGGCCGGGCAGTTCTTC
D gene: NA
clone size: medium-sized
J gene: TRBJ2-1
V gene: TRBV28

CDR3 protein: CASSLQGRPYEQYF
CDR3 DNA: TGTGCCAGCAGTCTTCAGGGTCGCCCTTACGAGCAGTACTTC
D gene: NA
clone size: many
J gene: TRBJ2-7
V gene: TRBV27

CDR3 protein: CASSRDGANSPLHF
CDR3 DNA: TGTGCCAGCAGCAGGGACGGTGCTAATTCACCCCTCCACTTC
D gene: NA
clone size: NA
J gene: TRBJ2-7
V gene: TRBV7-2

CDR3 protein: CASSLSRDNEQYF
CDR3 DNA: TGTGCCAGCAGCTTATCACGCGACAATGAGCAGTACTTC
D gene: NA
clone size: once
J gene: TRBJ2-5
V gene: TRBV7-3

CDR3 protein: CASRGPGQGVYEQYF
CDR3 DNA: TGTGCCAGTAGGGGCCCGGGACAGGGCGTGTACGAGCAGTACTTC
D gene: TRBD1
clone size: many
J gene: TRBJ2-7
V gene: TRBV19

CDR3 protein: CASSYLGQSNYGYTF
CDR3 DNA: TGTGCCAGCAGTTACCTGGGACAGTCTAACTATGGCTACACCTTC
D gene: TRBD1
clone size: NA
J gene: TRBJ1-2
V gene: TRBV6-5

CDR3 protein: CATTSLGGNQPQHF
CDR3 DNA: TGTGCCACCACATCACTAGGAGGGAATCAGCCCCAGCATTTT
D gene: NA
clone size: NA
J gene: TRBJ1-5
V gene: TRBV6-1

CDR3 protein: CASSPDSPYGYTF
CDR3 DNA: TGTGCCAGCAGCCCGGACAGTCCGTATGGCTACACCTTC
D gene: NA
clone size: NA
J gene: TRBJ1-2
V gene: TRBV7-2

CDR3 protein: CASSYPEGSGYEQYF
CDR3 DNA: TGTGCCAGCAGCTACCCTGAGGGATCAGGCTACGAGCAGTACTTC
D gene: NA
clone size: few
J gene: TRBJ2-7
V gene: TRBV7-2